The 30 T cell receptor beta chains presented below share a single source sample, sequenced in a study of cytomegalovirus exposure and HLA in healthy donors. A multiplex PCR was run with 60 Vbeta primers and 13 Jbeta primers. Sequencing was performed with immunoSEQ multiplex PCR; in TCRdb, only in-frame clones are kept and a portion is missing. The repertoire consists of a few hundred thousand clones, with around nine tenths occurring once and the leading ten covering about 2%. Material for sequencing was PBMCs. The origin of the receptors is a woman aged 18 to 35 in good health and CMV-seronegative.

The CDR3 nucleotides read TGTGCCACCAACGGGTACGGGGGAGTCGATGAGCAGTTCTTC. Its translation: CATNGYGGVDEQFF. The V and J genes are TRBV2 and TRBJ2-1; the D gene is possibly TRBD2 (6 bases). The V gene lost 10 bases and the J gene lost 8 bases, with 21 bases spanning the gap. The CDR3 has 14 amino acids. CDR1 is SNHLY, CDR2 FYNNEI, per germline.

The gene calls are TRBV5-1 and TRBJ2-3; 13 bases agree with TRBD2. Per germline, CDR1 SGHRS and CDR2 YFSETQ. The CDR3 loop spans 16 amino acids. V lost 3 bases and J lost 2; bases outside the gene matches: 3. CDR3 loop: CASSYTSGGATDTQYF. The DNA for the CDR3 is TGCGCCAGCAGCTACACTAGCGGGGGGGCCACAGATACGCAGTATTTT.

This rearrangement joins TRBV5-1 to TRBJ2-7; the D gene is possibly TRBD2 (5 bases). The CDR3 has 13 residues. In germline, CDR1 is SGHRS, CDR2 YFSETQ. Trimming stripped 1 base from V and 13 bases from J, with 18 bases between. DNA for the CDR3: TGCGCCAGCAGCTTGAACGGGGTCGTACTGAGATACTTC. Translation gives CASSLNGVVLRYF.

There are a few counts of this clone. The chain combines TRBV7-8 with TRBJ1-3; perhaps TRBD1 as D (5 bases). The CDR3 runs 15 residues. CDR1 and CDR2 (germline): SGHVS, FQNEAQ. V lost 6 bases and J 0 bases, leaving 12 bases between the germline ends. This CDR3 reads CASRAGGSSGNTIYF. The CDR3 coding sequence is TGTGCCAGCAGGGCGGGGGGAAGCTCTGGAAACACCATATATTTT.

The chain is built from TRBV6-5 and TRBJ2-7; 8 nucleotides align to TRBD2. Germline V gene sequence: CDR1 MNHEY, CDR2 SVGAGI. J lost 2 bases, V lost 1 base, and 1 base had no gene match. This CDR3 has 14 residues. The CDR3 region has the DNA TGTGCCAGCAGTTACTTCGGGGGGGCCTACGAGCAGTACTTC. It yields the protein CASSYFGGAYEQYF.

The rearrangement uses TRBV27 and TRBJ2-3, with TRBD2 identical over 9 bases. Looked up from germline, CDR1 is MNHEY and CDR2 is SMNVEV (reference sequence). The CDR3 loop spans 16 amino acids. Trimming cost V 0 bases and J 5 bases; bases outside gene matches: 6. CDR3 amino acids: CASSLSVSGGIDTQYF. CDR3 DNA: TGTGCCAGCAGTTTATCTGTTAGCGGGGGAATAGATACGCAGTATTTT.

In DNA, the CDR3 is TGTGCCTGGAGTGTAGTCGGTGGGCGAAACACCATATATTTT. It codes for CAWSVVGGRNTIYF. The chain links TRBV30 to TRBJ1-3; D gene uncertain. Trimming left V 0 bases short and J 5 bases short, with 11 bases between. Germline V gives CDR1 GTSNPN, CDR2 SVGIG (reference sequence). The CDR3 loop spans 14 amino acids.

V gene TRBV18 combines with J gene TRBJ2-7; 7 bases map to TRBD1. The J segment lost 7 bases and the V segment lost 0 bases, leaving 6 bases of the junction unmatched. Germline values: CDR1 KGHSH, CDR2 LQKENI. The CDR3 runs to 14 residues. CDR3 in DNA: TGTGCCAGCTCACCACCGATACAGGGGAGTGAGCAGTACTTC. This codes for CASSPPIQGSEQYF. Filled out from reference TRBV18 and TRBJ2-7, the complete variable domain reads NAGVMQNPRHLVRRRGQEARLRCSPMKGHSHVYWYRQLPEEGLKFMVYLQKENIIDESGMPKERFSAEFPKEGPSILRIQQVVRGDSAAYFCASSPPIQGSEQYFGPGTRLTVT.

The J gene is TRBJ2-1, the V gene TRBV27, with 8 bases lining up with TRBD2. CDR1 and CDR2 (germline): MNHEY, SMNVEV (reference sequence). V gave up 7 bases and J gave up 2 bases; unmatched junction bases: 1. This CDR3 region has 13 residues. The chain's CDR3 is CASKGLAYNEQFF. Here the CDR3 DNA reads TGTGCCAGCAAGGGACTAGCCTACAATGAGCAGTTCTTC.

The chain carries TRBV25-1 and TRBJ2-1; TRBD1 agrees at 8 bases. V was pared by 6 bases and J by 4 bases, with 11 bases of the junction left unmatched. Germline CDR1 reads MGHDK; CDR2 reads SYGVNS. The CDR3 has 16 residues. The CDR3: CASSEDRAGSYNEQFF. In nucleotides, the CDR3 is TGTGCCAGCAGCGAGGACAGGGCCGGGTCTTACAATGAGCAGTTCTTC.

The chain has TRBV4-1 and TRBJ1-2, with D possibly matching TRBD1 (6 bases). V lost 4 bases to trimming and J lost 6 bases, with 18 bases between them. The CDR3 runs 15 residues. CDR1 is MGHRA, CDR2 YSYEKL, per germline. The CDR3 bases are TGCGCCAGCAGCCCCCTCAGAGGGGGGGCGAATGGCTACACCTTC. Residues: CASSPLRGGANGYTF.

The rearrangement links TRBV5-8 to TRBJ2-1; a weak D match, TRBD1 (5 bases). V lost 7 bases, J lost 10 bases, and 27 bases lay in between. Germline V gene lookup returns CDR1 SGHTS and CDR2 YDEGEE. The CDR3 length is 16 residues. The DNA for the CDR3 is TGTGCCAGCCGGAAAGGGGTAACTTCAGGAATTGGGGAGCAGTTCTTC. It encodes CASRKGVTSGIGEQFF.

This clone was observed a handful of times. The rearrangement uses TRBV5-1 and TRBJ2-5, with TRBD1 matching over 7 bases. The end of the DNA is better explained by TRBJ2-7, so the J call may be wrong. Germline V gives CDR1 SGHRS, CDR2 YFSETQ. The CDR3 is made up of 14 amino acids. The DNA for the CDR3 is TGCGCCAGCAGCCCGGGACAGCTGGCCTACGAGCAGTACTTC. Amino acids: CASSPGQLAYEQYF.

This chain joins TRBV5-6 and TRBJ2-7; 8 bases agree with TRBD1. V shed 8 bases and J 0 bases; nucleotides not matched to a gene: 4. The V gene's germline CDR1 is SGHDT and CDR2 YYEEEE. The CDR3 has 13 amino acids. CDR3 nucleotide sequence: TGTGCCAGTGGACAGGGCTCCTCCTACGAGCAGTACTTC. Translated, it gives CASGQGSSYEQYF.

The chain joins TRBV30 to TRBJ1-6; tentative D call: TRBD1 (5 bases). Germline lookup yields CDR1 GTSNPN and CDR2 SVGIG (reference sequence). Trimming removed 6 bases at V and 7 bases at J, with 19 bases between. This CDR3 is built from 15 residues. The CDR3 spells CACRREGKANSPLHF. The CDR3 coding sequence is TGTGCCTGCCGGAGGGAGGGGAAGGCAAATTCACCCCTCCACTTT.

The genes are TRBV11-2 and TRBJ2-7; 14 bases agree with TRBD2. Unmatched junction bases numbered 5, after V lost 2 bases and J lost 2 bases. Germline loops: CDR1 SGHAT, CDR2 FQNNGV. CDR3 length: 17 amino acids. As DNA, the CDR3 is TGTGCCAGCAGCTTATGGACTAGCGGGGGGCGGGCCTACGAGCAGTACTTC. Its protein is CASSLWTSGGRAYEQYF.

The chain employs TRBV9 and TRBJ2-5; 9 positions match TRBD2. V trimming: 1 base; J trimming: 4 bases; junction bases outside the gene matches: 11. Germline V lookup: CDR1 SGDLS, CDR2 YYNGEE. The CDR3 is made up of 17 amino acids. The CDR3 loop reads CASSVIPKSGGRETQYF. The CDR3 bases are TGTGCCAGCAGCGTAATCCCCAAGAGCGGGGGGCGAGAGACCCAGTACTTC.

Concerning this clone itself: The junction does not match germline at one end; this may be a read error. The chain links TRBV2 to TRBJ1-1; 7 nucleotides match TRBD1. The length of the CDR3 is 14 residues. Germline V CDR1 and CDR2: SNHLY, FYNNEI. CDR3 protein: CAGSREQGVTEAFF. CDR3 sequence (DNA): TGTGCCGGCAGCAGAGAGCAGGGGGTGACCGAAGCTTTCTTT. The complete variable domain, with remaining parts taken from reference TRBV2 and TRBJ1-1, reads EPEVTQTPSHQVTQMGQEVILRCVPISNHLYFYWYRQILGQKVEFLVSFYNNEISEKSEIFDDQFSVERPDGSNFTLKIRSTKLEDSAMYFCAGSREQGVTEAFFGQGTRLTVV.

The genes are TRBV6-5 and TRBJ1-1, with 7 bases aligning to TRBD1. The CDR3 length is 13 residues. CDR1 is MNHEY, CDR2 SVGAGI, per germline. The J segment lost 4 bases and the V segment lost 6 bases, leaving 5 bases of the junction unmatched. This chain's CDR3 is CASRLAGGTEAFF. The CDR3 DNA is TGTGCCAGCAGATTAGCAGGGGGCACTGAAGCTTTCTTT.

This chain connects TRBV19 to TRBJ1-3; TRBD1 agrees at 7 bases. V lost 3 bases and J lost 5; bases outside the gene matches: 4. The length of the CDR3 is 14 residues. Germline CDR1 reads LNHDA; CDR2 reads SQIVND (reference sequence). CDR3 region: CASSIRDSRNTIYF. The CDR3, as DNA: TGTGCCAGTAGTATTCGGGACAGCAGAAACACCATATATTTT.

The chain combines TRBV19 with TRBJ2-7; possibly TRBD2 for D (5 bases). The V gene's germline CDR1 is LNHDA and CDR2 SQIVND (reference sequence). V lost 7 bases to trimming and J lost 7 bases, with 23 bases between them. This CDR3 comprises 15 residues. CDR3 nucleotide sequence: TGTGCCAGTACGGACGGCACTAGATCTTCTGGGGAGCAGTACTTC. This sequence encodes CASTDGTRSSGEQYF.

The V gene is TRBV7-8, the J gene TRBJ2-4; TRBD2 matches 7 bases. This CDR3 has 14 amino acids. Per germline, CDR1 SGHVS and CDR2 FQNEAQ. After removal of 4 bases from V and 7 bases from J, the junction contained 7 bases not matched to a gene. CDR3: CASSYTGGGNIQYF. The DNA for the CDR3 is TGTGCCAGCAGCTACACGGGGGGAGGGAACATTCAGTACTTC.

The chain combines TRBV9 with TRBJ2-7; 8 bases fit TRBD1. Germline CDR1 SGDLS, CDR2 YYNGEE. The CDR3 has 16 amino acids. The V and J ends lost 4 bases and 3 bases, in that order; junction bases with no gene match: 12. The CDR3 sequence is CASSPTDRVGIYEQYF. Here the CDR3 DNA reads TGTGCCAGCAGCCCAACGGACAGGGTGGGGATCTACGAGCAGTACTTC.

This clone was seen a single time. The rearrangement joins TRBV2 to TRBJ1-1, with a possible D match to TRBD1 (5 bases). V was clipped by 4 bases and J by 9 bases, with 15 bases between them. This CDR3 is 13 amino acids long. From germline, CDR1 is SNHLY and CDR2 FYNNEI. DNA of the CDR3: TGTGCCAGCAGTGGGGGGGGGAGTAGTAAAGCTTTCTTT. Translated: CASSGGGSSKAFF.

As concerns this clone: The sample carries other DNA sequences with the same CDR3. The CDR3 here is CASSLAGGRETQYF. CDR3 nucleotides: TGTGCCAGCAGCCTAGCGGGGGGCCGGGAGACCCAGTACTTC. The chain combines TRBV5-4 with TRBJ2-5; 11 positions match TRBD2. CDR3 size: 14 residues. The J segment lost 5 bases and the V segment lost 4 bases, leaving 4 bases of the junction unmatched. The germline V gene encodes CDR1 SGHNT and CDR2 YYREEE (reference sequence).

V gene TRBV7-2 combines with J gene TRBJ2-7, with TRBD2 matching over 7 bases. Germline values: CDR1 SGHTA, CDR2 FQGNSA. This CDR3 contains 16 residues. Trimming at V came to 0 bases and at J to 5 bases, leaving 10 bases not matched to a gene. The CDR3 reads CASSLAPSHRGDEQYF. In DNA form, the CDR3 reads TGTGCCAGCAGCTTAGCCCCGAGTCACCGGGGGGACGAGCAGTACTTC.

This rearrangement joins TRBV2 to TRBJ2-7; D gene unclear. Trimming cost V 7 bases and J 2 bases, with 9 bases left between them. This CDR3 comprises 12 residues. Germline V gene lookup returns CDR1 SNHLY and CDR2 FYNNEI. CDR3 loop: CASIVRAYEQYF. CDR3 coding DNA: TGTGCCAGCATTGTTCGGGCCTACGAGCAGTACTTC. Filled out from reference TRBV2 and TRBJ2-7, the complete variable domain reads EPEVTQTPSHQVTQMGQEVILRCVPISNHLYFYWYRQILGQKVEFLVSFYNNEISEKSEIFDDQFSVERPDGSNFTLKIRSTKLEDSAMYFCASIVRAYEQYFGPGTRLTVT.

V is TRBV6-4 and J is TRBJ2-3; TRBD1 agrees at 7 bases. The CDR3 sequence is 15 residues long. J gave up 6 bases and V 4 bases, and 10 bases lay outside the gene matches. Looked up from germline, CDR1 is MRHNA and CDR2 is SNTAGT. CDR3 DNA: TGTGCCAGCAGTGTAGGGGGCAATATGGGGGATACGCAGTATTTT. Its protein product is CASSVGGNMGDTQYF.

This clone has only one observation. The chain has TRBV20-1 and TRBJ2-1; TRBD2 is a possible D gene (6 bases). Germline V gives CDR1 DFQATT, CDR2 SNEGSKA (reference sequence). This CDR3 region has 11 residues. The CDR3 DNA reads as TGCAGGGCGCGGGGCGGCAATGAGCAGTTCTTC. Residues: CRARGGNEQFF.

The rearrangement joins TRBV2 to TRBJ2-1, with D possibly TRBD1 on 6 matching bases. CDR3 length equals 13 residues. Trimming shortened V by 8 bases and J by 5 bases, and 13 bases separated the two germline ends. Germline lookup yields CDR1 SNHLY and CDR2 FYNNEI. For the CDR3, the DNA is TGTGCCAGCGGGGGCTCAGATGACAATGAGCAGTTCTTC. Amino acid sequence: CASGGSDDNEQFF.